This T cell receptor beta chain was captured by sequencing in a study of CD8 T cells in ankylosing spondylitis. TCRdb reanalysed the 5' RACE reads using MiXCR and keeps one entry per CDR3 protein. The repertoire holds about 360,000 distinct CDR3 sequences, with 14% to 15% as singletons. The sequence came from a male donor with ankylosing spondylitis or in good health (not recorded which). Sequencing was carried out using blood, either unsorted or a sorted T cell fraction (not recorded which).

CDR3 bases: TGCGCCAGCAGCCCCCTCACGGCGCGGGGGGGCGGAGATACGCAGTATTTT. Protein product: CASSPLTARGGGDTQYF. The chain links TRBV4-1 to TRBJ2-3, with 9 bases fitting TRBD2. The CDR3 totals 17 residues. Losses at the gene ends were 4 bases for V and 5 bases for J; bases not matched to a gene: 13. CDR1 and CDR2 from the germline V gene are MGHRA and YSYEKL.